This T cell receptor beta chain comes out of a study of T cells after yellow fever vaccination. Notes on the study in general: Post-booster samples contained most primary-vaccination clones (approximately 97% CD4, 88% CD8).

TCRdb used MiXCR to reprocess the 5' RACE reads, holding one entry per CDR3 protein. The sample has 400,000 or so distinct CDR3 sequences; about 6.2% are singletons. This clonotype was recorded many times. Its target is unknown. The V gene's germline CDR1 is MNHNS and CDR2 SASEGT. The V segment lost 6 bases and the J segment 3 bases; nucleotides outside the gene matches: 3. This CDR3 has 14 amino acids. This TCR was recovered from a man between 25 and 39 years old who received the YFV17D yellow fever vaccine. The V gene is TRBV6-1, the J gene TRBJ2-3; 10 bases align to TRBD1. The specimen comprised PBMCs, sampled 5 days after the yellow fever booster vaccination. CDR3 region: CASRRQGATDTQYF. CDR3 nucleotides: TGTGCCAGCAGACGACAGGGGGCTACAGATACGCAGTATTTT.